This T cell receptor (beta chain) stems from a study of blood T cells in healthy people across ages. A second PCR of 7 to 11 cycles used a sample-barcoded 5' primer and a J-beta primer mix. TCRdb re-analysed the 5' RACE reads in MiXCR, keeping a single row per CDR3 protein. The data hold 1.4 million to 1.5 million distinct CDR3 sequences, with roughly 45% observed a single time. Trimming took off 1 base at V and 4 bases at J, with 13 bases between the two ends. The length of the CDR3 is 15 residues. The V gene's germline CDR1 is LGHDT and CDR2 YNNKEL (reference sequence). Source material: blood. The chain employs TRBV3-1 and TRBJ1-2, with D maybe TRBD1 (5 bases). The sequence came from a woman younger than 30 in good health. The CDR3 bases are TGTGCCAGCAGCCAAGGTGGGCCAGGGACCTATGGCTACACCTTC. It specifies CASSQGGPGTYGYTF.